The source of this T cell receptor (beta chain) is a study of OX40 agonist ivuxolimab in advanced cancers. General study findings and limits: Still undetermined is the antigen specificity of the expanded peripheral T cells. Relative to CD4+, CD8+ T cells held more expanded clones on average.

The sampling schedule covered blood at baseline, cycle 4 day 1, and cycle 7 day 1. Concerning this clone itself: Its target is unknown.

The protocol was immunoSEQ multiplex PCR, while the TCRdb copy is restricted to in-frame clones and leaves out a portion. The sample has approximately 80,000 clones; 85% to 95% are singletons. Germline lookup yields CDR1 LNHDA and CDR2 SQIVND (reference sequence). The length of the CDR3 is 14 residues. Trimming took off 5 bases at V and 4 bases at J, with 13 bases between the two ends. The clonotype comes from an adult with an advanced solid tumor such as melanoma, head and neck, liver or kidney cancer. The specimen comprised CD4+ or CD8+ T cells sorted from blood, sampled in a trial of the OX40 agonist ivuxolimab. The chain links TRBV19 to TRBJ2-3, with D perhaps matching TRBD1 (6 bases). The CDR3 coding sequence is TGTGCCAGTAGTGACCAGGGGACCGCAGATACGCAGTATTTT. Translating it yields CASSDQGTADTQYF.